What follows are 26 T cell receptor beta chains derived from one specimen sequenced in a study of PD-1 blockade in mismatch repair-deficient tumors. The table came from immunoSEQ multiplex PCR; TCRdb's copy has only in-frame clones and leaves some out. The sample lists some 49,000 clones; 77% were seen once. Sequenced material: PBMCs, taken before pembrolizumab treatment. These receptors were collected from an adult with mismatch repair-deficient cancer.

The rearrangement joins TRBV7-2 to TRBJ2-2; 7 nucleotides match TRBD2. The trim removed 3 bases at V and 1 base at J, leaving 5 bases unmatched. The CDR3 has 16 residues. Germline values: CDR1 SGHTA, CDR2 FQGNSA. This CDR3 is CASSFRERGNTGELFF. The DNA of the CDR3 is TGTGCCAGCAGCTTTAGGGAGCGGGGGAACACCGGGGAGCTGTTTTTT.

This chain links TRBV18 with TRBJ1-3, with a possible D match to TRBD1 (5 bases). This CDR3 is 17 amino acids long. Trimming stripped 3 bases from V and 0 bases from J, with 15 bases between. The germline CDR1 and CDR2 sequences are KGHSH and LQKENI. DNA for the CDR3: TGTGCCAGCTCACCCTTAAGCGACAGAGTCTCTGGAAACACCATATATTTT. Amino acid sequence: CASSPLSDRVSGNTIYF.

CDR3 amino acids: CASSMKVPDTQYF. In nucleotides, the CDR3 is TGTGCCAGCAGCATGAAGGTGCCAGATACGCAGTATTTT. V is TRBV9 and J is TRBJ2-3; D remains unclear. Trimming took 4 bases from V and 4 from J, leaving 10 bases between them. This CDR3 is 13 amino acids long. The V gene's germline CDR1 is SGDLS and CDR2 YYNGEE.

This chain connects TRBV10-2 to TRBJ2-7; D possibly matches TRBD1 or TRBD2 (6 bases each). V lost 5 bases and J 5 bases, leaving 16 bases between the germline ends. CDR3 size: 14 residues. Germline V lookup: CDR1 WSHSY, CDR2 SAAADI. In DNA, the CDR3 is TGCGCCAGCAGTTATCCTGGGGGCGGGGACGAGCAGTACTTC. Its protein is CASSYPGGGDEQYF.

The rearrangement joins TRBV5-1 to TRBJ2-1; TRBD2 is a possible D gene (6 bases). There are 16 residues in the CDR3. Trimming pared 4 bases from V and 9 bases from J, leaving 23 bases between. Germline V gene data show CDR1 as SGHRS and CDR2 as YFSETQ. The CDR3 protein is CASSPGGTGYTIEQFF. CDR3 in DNA: TGCGCCAGCAGCCCTGGAGGGACCGGGTACACAATTGAGCAGTTCTTC.

The rearrangement links TRBV7-9 to TRBJ1-3; no clear D. V dropped 1 base and J dropped 3 bases, with 1 base sitting between them. Germline lookup yields CDR1 SEHNR and CDR2 FQNEAQ (reference sequence). The CDR3 contains 12 residues. In nucleotides, the CDR3 is TGTGCCAGCAGCTTAGTTGGAAACACCATATATTTT. Amino acid sequence: CASSLVGNTIYF.

In its sample, this clone was seen a few times. The chain employs TRBV19 and TRBJ2-2; D ambiguous. Germline V gives CDR1 LNHDA, CDR2 SQIVND (reference sequence). Trimming took 8 bases from V and 0 from J, leaving 1 base between them. The CDR3 is made up of 11 amino acids. This chain's CDR3 is CASSNTGELFF. CDR3 DNA sequence: TGTGCCAGTTCGAACACCGGGGAGCTGTTTTTT.

This clone has more than one count but fewer than ten. The chain carries TRBV5-1 and TRBJ1-2, with 8 positions matching TRBD1. CDR3 length: 15 amino acids. CDR1 and CDR2 (germline): SGHRS, YFSETQ. V was clipped by 3 bases and J by 6 bases; unmatched bases: 10. The CDR3 here is CASSSYSAGGDGYTF. The DNA of the CDR3 is TGCGCCAGCAGCTCCTACTCGGCAGGGGGCGATGGCTACACCTTC.

V usage is TRBV5-5 and J usage is TRBJ1-2; 7 bases match TRBD1. The CDR3 spans 14 residues. After removal of 4 bases from V and 4 bases from J, the junction contained 7 bases not matched to a gene. Germline CDR1 and CDR2: SGHKS and YYEKEE (reference sequence). CDR3 sequence: CASSRLDRFYGYTF. Written as DNA, the CDR3 is TGTGCCAGCAGCAGACTGGACAGGTTCTATGGCTACACCTTC.

The chain links TRBV6-5 to TRBJ2-1; 8 bases fit TRBD2. Germline CDR1 is MNHEY and CDR2 is SVGAGI. This CDR3 is built from 15 residues. Unmatched junction bases numbered 7, after V lost 6 bases and J lost 3 bases. CDR3 region: CASRSLAGGYNEQFF. The CDR3 DNA reads as TGTGCCAGCAGATCCCTAGCGGGCGGCTACAATGAGCAGTTCTTC.

The rearrangement uses TRBV7-6 and TRBJ2-2, with 9 bases fitting TRBD2. V trimming: 2 bases; J trimming: 5 bases; junction bases outside the gene matches: 15. CDR1 SGHVS and CDR2 FNYEAQ come from the germline V gene. This CDR3 comprises 19 residues. As DNA, the CDR3 is TGTGCCAGCAGCTTATTCCTTAGCGGGAGAGAGGTGTGGACCGGGGAGCTGTTTTTT. This sequence encodes CASSLFLSGREVWTGELFF.

The rearrangement uses TRBV2 and TRBJ2-7, with 7 bases identical to TRBD1. After removal of 3 bases from V and 12 bases from J, the junction contained 5 bases not matched to a gene. Germline CDR1 and CDR2: SNHLY and FYNNEI. This CDR3 contains 11 residues. The CDR3 region is CASSDMGQRYF. Here the CDR3 DNA reads TGTGCCAGCAGTGATATGGGACAGAGGTACTTC. The variable domain in full, completed from reference TRBV2 and TRBJ2-7, reads EPEVTQTPSHQVTQMGQEVILRCVPISNHLYFYWYRQILGQKVEFLVSFYNNEISEKSEIFDDQFSVERPDGSNFTLKIRSTKLEDSAMYFCASSDMGQRYFGPGTRLTVT.

This clone was seen a handful of times. The J gene is TRBJ2-2, the V gene TRBV10-1; the D gene is possibly TRBD2 (6 bases). Trimming took 3 bases from V and 3 from J, leaving 8 bases between them. This CDR3 has 14 amino acids. Germline assignment: CDR1 WNHNN and CDR2 SYGVQD (reference sequence). The CDR3 bases are TGCGCCAGCAGTGACTCGGGAGACACCGGGGAGCTGTTTTTT. Residues: CASSDSGDTGELFF.

The chain employs TRBV30 and TRBJ2-3; D unclear. V was pared by 1 base and J by 4 bases, with 9 bases between. The CDR3 covers 13 residues. Per germline, CDR1 GTSNPN and CDR2 SVGIG (reference sequence). In DNA form, the CDR3 reads TGTGCCTGGAGTGCCCGCCACGCAGATACGCAGTATTTT. It codes for CAWSARHADTQYF.

The sample holds a few counts of this clone. The chain uses TRBV29-1 and TRBJ2-7, with D possibly TRBD2 on 5 matching bases. V was clipped by 7 bases and J by 5 bases, with 18 bases between them. The CDR3 is made up of 13 amino acids. Germline V lookup: CDR1 SQVTM, CDR2 ANQGSEA. This chain's CDR3 is CSAGRGVGHEQYF. Here the CDR3 DNA reads TGCAGCGCCGGCCGGGGAGTCGGGCACGAGCAGTACTTC.

The chain combines TRBV19 with TRBJ2-2; the D gene is possibly TRBD2 (6 bases). V lost 2 bases and J lost 4, with 14 bases in between. This CDR3 comprises 16 residues. Germline V CDR1 and CDR2: LNHDA, SQIVND (reference sequence). CDR3 bases: TGTGCCAGTAGTATAACCGGGAGTGGGGCCACCGGGGAGCTGTTTTTT. It specifies CASSITGSGATGELFF.

This rearrangement joins TRBV7-6 to TRBJ1-4; D is unclear. The CDR3 spans 15 residues. Germline values: CDR1 SGHVS, CDR2 FNYEAQ. V was shortened by 1 base and J by 4 bases, with 10 bases between the two germline ends. The CDR3 spells CASSLERAFNEKLFF. The CDR3 coding sequence is TGTGCCAGCAGCTTAGAGAGGGCCTTTAATGAAAAACTGTTTTTT.

This rearrangement joins TRBV6-5 to TRBJ2-3; no reliable D call. With 1 base removed from V and 4 bases from J, the gap between germline ends came to 9 bases. The CDR3 extends over 14 amino acids. Germline V gives CDR1 MNHEY, CDR2 SVGAGI. The CDR3 sequence is CASSYWQEADTQYF. CDR3 bases: TGTGCCAGCAGTTACTGGCAGGAAGCAGATACGCAGTATTTT.

The V gene is TRBV28, the J gene TRBJ1-2; tentatively, D is TRBD1 (6 bases). In germline, CDR1 is MDHEN, CDR2 SYDVKM. With 8 bases removed from V and 0 bases from J, the gap between germline ends came to 10 bases. The CDR3 extends over 13 amino acids. CDR3 amino acids: CASLEGANYGYTF. In nucleotides, the CDR3 is TGTGCCAGCCTCGAGGGGGCTAACTATGGCTACACCTTC.

This clone has just a few counts. The chain carries TRBV19 and TRBJ2-7; weak D call: TRBD2 (5 bases). The CDR3 runs 14 residues. Trimming took 4 bases from V and 0 from J, leaving 10 bases between them. Germline CDR1 and CDR2: LNHDA and SQIVND (reference sequence). CDR3 loop: CASSTGRGSYEQYF. CDR3 sequence (DNA): TGTGCCAGTAGTACCGGACGGGGCTCCTACGAGCAGTACTTC.

The CDR3 is CASRPRQLSPYNEQFF. DNA of the CDR3: TGTGCCAGCAGACCACGACAGTTGAGCCCCTACAATGAGCAGTTCTTC. This chain uses TRBV7-8 with TRBJ2-1; possible D gene TRBD1, 5 bases. Trimming pared 6 bases from V and 2 bases from J, leaving 17 bases between. Germline V gene data show CDR1 as SGHVS and CDR2 as FQNEAQ. The CDR3 totals 16 residues.

The chain carries TRBV9 and TRBJ2-3; 7 bases are shared with TRBD2. The CDR3 has 15 residues. CDR1 and CDR2 (germline): SGDLS, YYNGEE. V was pared by 4 bases and J by 2 bases, with 7 bases of the junction left unmatched. The CDR3 protein is CASSPIAGTTDTQYF. The DNA of the CDR3 is TGTGCCAGCAGCCCCATAGCGGGTACCACAGATACGCAGTATTTT.

This chain connects TRBV11-1 to TRBJ2-5; 11 nucleotides match TRBD2. Trimming at V came to 8 bases and at J to 4 bases, leaving 9 bases not matched to a gene. Germline V gives CDR1 SGHAT, CDR2 FQDESV (reference sequence). The CDR3 contains 15 residues. CDR3 in amino acids: CASAEASGRRETQYF. The DNA of the CDR3 is TGTGCCAGCGCCGAGGCTAGCGGGAGGAGAGAGACCCAGTACTTC.

This chain links TRBV2 with TRBJ2-2; 8 bases match TRBD2. The CDR3 is made up of 14 amino acids. The germline gives CDR1 SNHLY, CDR2 FYNNEI. The J segment lost 2 bases and the V segment lost 6 bases, leaving 2 bases of the junction unmatched. CDR3 DNA: TGTGCCAGCAGAGGGACTAGTAACACCGGGGAGCTGTTTTTT. The encoded protein is CASRGTSNTGELFF. Full variable domain (rest looked up from reference TRBV2 and TRBJ2-2): EPEVTQTPSHQVTQMGQEVILRCVPISNHLYFYWYRQILGQKVEFLVSFYNNEISEKSEIFDDQFSVERPDGSNFTLKIRSTKLEDSAMYFCASRGTSNTGELFFGEGSRLTVL.

The chain joins TRBV5-1 to TRBJ1-1; 10 bases line up with TRBD1. The CDR3 consists of 15 residues. Unmatched junction bases numbered 7, after V lost 2 bases and J lost 6 bases. Germline lookup yields CDR1 SGHRS and CDR2 YFSETQ. The CDR3 DNA is TGCGCCAGCAGCTTCCGACAGGGGGCTATCGCTGAAGCTTTCTTT. Translating gives CASSFRQGAIAEAFF.

CDR3 sequence reads: CASSKVQANTEAFF. The CDR3 nucleotides read TGCGCCAGCAGTAAAGTTCAGGCTAACACTGAAGCTTTCTTT. The chain carries TRBV5-1 and TRBJ1-1; D is unclear. Germline loops: CDR1 SGHRS, CDR2 YFSETQ. V was trimmed by 5 bases and J by 2 bases, leaving 13 bases between them. This CDR3 has 14 amino acids. The whole variable domain, filled in from reference TRBV5-1 and TRBJ1-1, reads KAGVTQTPRYLIKTRGQQVTLSCSPISGHRSVSWYQQTPGQGLQFLFEYFSETQRNKGNFPGRFSGRQFSNSRSEMNVSTLELGDSALYLCASSKVQANTEAFFGQGTRLTVV.